These 27 T cell receptor beta chains share one sample of origin, sequenced in a study of T cell responses to AZD1222 COVID-19 vaccine. Only in-frame clones appear in the TCRdb table, and some are missing; sequencing was by immunoSEQ multiplex PCR. This sample has fewer than 120,000 clones, with over 85% found just once. The sequencing used peripheral blood, collected 28 days after the second AZD1222 dose. The source of these receptors is an adult who received the AZD1222 COVID-19 vaccine.

This clone was seen a single time. Distinct nucleotide sequences in the sample also encode this CDR3. The rearrangement joins TRBV2 to TRBJ2-3; 14 nucleotides line up with TRBD2. J lost 0 bases, V lost 6 bases, and 5 bases had no gene match. This CDR3 spans 17 amino acids. Per the germline V gene, CDR1 is SNHLY and CDR2 is FYNNEI. The CDR3 loop reads CASRRLAGGTSTDTQYF. The CDR3, as DNA: TGTGCCAGCAGGAGACTAGCGGGGGGGACGAGCACAGATACGCAGTATTTT.

The V and J genes are TRBV30 and TRBJ1-1; D unclear. V gave up 0 bases and J gave up 1 base, with 9 bases separating them. The germline CDR1 and CDR2 sequences are GTSNPN and SVGIG (reference sequence). CDR3 length: 14 amino acids. Here the CDR3 reads CAWSVLQPNTEAFF. The DNA for the CDR3 is TGTGCCTGGAGTGTACTCCAGCCGAACACTGAAGCTTTCTTT.

This sequence joins TRBV7-2 and TRBJ2-5, with D possibly matching TRBD1 (6 bases). The V end lost 5 bases, the J end lost 1 base, and 11 bases lay between the germline ends. Germline CDR1 reads SGHTA; CDR2 reads FQGNSA. The CDR3 loop spans 14 amino acids. CDR3 loop: CASSPDRFQETQYF. CDR3 DNA sequence: TGTGCCAGCAGCCCGGACAGATTCCAAGAGACCCAGTACTTC.

The rearrangement links TRBV3-1 (or the pseudogene TRBV3-2) to TRBJ1-3; D ambiguous. CDR1 and CDR2 (germline): LGHDT, YNNKEL (reference sequence). Trimming took 8 bases from V and 1 from J, leaving 12 bases between them. This CDR3 has 14 residues. The CDR3 here is CASDPGVSGNTIYF. The CDR3 nucleotides read TGTGCCAGCGACCCGGGCGTGTCTGGAAACACCATATATTTT.

This rearrangement joins TRBV5-5 to TRBJ1-3, with D hard to call. The germline V gene has CDR1 SGHKS and CDR2 YYEKEE (reference sequence). The V end lost 0 bases, the J end lost 1 base, and 11 bases lay between the germline ends. The CDR3 runs 16 residues. CDR3 residues: CASSLAVGSSGNTIYF. The CDR3 DNA is TGTGCCAGCAGCTTGGCCGTAGGGTCGTCTGGAAACACCATATATTTT.

This clone showed up just once. The chain carries TRBV19 and TRBJ2-1; no clear D gene. The V and J ends lost 1 base and 3 bases respectively, with 13 bases between them. CDR1 and CDR2 (germline): LNHDA, SQIVND (reference sequence). The CDR3 covers 16 residues. The chain's CDR3 is CASSIGGVVDYNEQFF. The DNA of the CDR3 is TGTGCCAGTAGTATAGGTGGGGTAGTGGACTACAATGAGCAGTTCTTC.

The chain links TRBV28 to TRBJ2-5, with D unclear. CDR1 MDHEN and CDR2 SYDVKM come from the germline V gene. Trimming removed 6 bases from V and 1 base from J, with 6 bases in between. There are 12 residues in the CDR3. The CDR3 region has the DNA TGTGCCAGCAGCTCGGTCCAAGAGACCCAGTACTTC. The encoded protein is CASSSVQETQYF. Filled out from reference TRBV28 and TRBJ2-5, the complete variable domain reads DVKVTQSSRYLVKRTGEKVFLECVQDMDHENMFWYRQDPGLGLRLIYFSYDVKMKEKGDIPEGYSVSREKKERFSLILESASTNQTSMYLCASSSVQETQYFGPGTRLLVL.

The chain is built from TRBV3-1 (or the pseudogene TRBV3-2) and TRBJ2-3; maybe TRBD2 (6 bases). This CDR3 comprises 16 residues. Germline V gene lookup returns CDR1 LGHDT and CDR2 YNNKEL (reference sequence). The germline V and J ends were trimmed by 0 bases and 3 bases, with 13 bases remaining between them. The CDR3 nucleotides read TGTGCCAGCAGCCAAGATCTCAGACTAGTGACAGATACGCAGTATTTT. Amino acids: CASSQDLRLVTDTQYF.

The chain has TRBV2 and TRBJ2-2; tentative D call: TRBD2 (5 bases). Germline loops: CDR1 SNHLY, CDR2 FYNNEI. This CDR3 is built from 13 residues. The ends were cut back, 7 bases at V and 6 bases at J, with 12 bases in the middle. The CDR3 bases are TGTGCCAGCACCGAGAGGGTAGCCGGGGAGCTGTTTTTT. This translates into CASTERVAGELFF.

This clone was counted between two and nine times. This chain links TRBV7-2 with TRBJ2-7, with 10 bases aligning to TRBD1. Germline values: CDR1 SGHTA, CDR2 FQGNSA. The CDR3 sequence is 14 residues long. After removal of 7 bases from V and 2 bases from J, the junction contained 5 bases not matched to a gene. CDR3 sequence: CASMPGQGAYEQYF. CDR3 coding DNA: TGTGCCAGCATGCCCGGACAGGGGGCCTACGAGCAGTACTTC. Filled out from reference TRBV7-2 and TRBJ2-7, the complete variable domain reads GAGVSQSPSNKVTEKGKDVELRCDPISGHTALYWYRQSLGQGLEFLIYFQGNSAPDKSGLPSDRFSAERTGGSVSTLTIQRTQQEDSAVYLCASMPGQGAYEQYFGPGTRLTVT.

The DNA of the CDR3 is TGTGCCAGCAGCTTCGACAGCACCGGGGAGCTGTTTTTT. It is translated as CASSFDSTGELFF. V and J are TRBV11-3 and TRBJ2-2; D may be TRBD1 (5 bases). Germline assignment: CDR1 SGHNT and CDR2 YENEEA. The CDR3 consists of 13 residues. Deletions cut 3 bases from V and 4 bases from J, with 6 bases between.

The rearrangement links TRBV5-6 to TRBJ2-2; the match to TRBD2 covers 8 bases. V shed 4 bases and J 0 bases; nucleotides not matched to a gene: 8. Looked up from germline, CDR1 is SGHDT and CDR2 is YYEEEE. The CDR3 contains 17 residues. CDR3 loop: CASSLEPGLANTGELFF. CDR3 sequence (DNA): TGTGCCAGCAGCCTTGAGCCGGGACTAGCGAACACCGGGGAGCTGTTTTTT.

The CDR3 here is CASSPQQGRFTEAFF. DNA of the CDR3: TGTGCCAGCAGCCCGCAACAGGGGCGTTTTACTGAAGCTTTCTTT. The J gene is TRBJ1-1, the V gene TRBV5-4, with 7 bases lining up with TRBD1. V lost 4 bases and J lost 5; bases outside the gene matches: 11. The CDR3 consists of 15 residues. Germline V lookup: CDR1 SGHNT, CDR2 YYREEE (reference sequence).

The chain uses TRBV6-6 and TRBJ2-5; either TRBD1 or TRBD2 may supply D (6 bases each). CDR1 MNHNY and CDR2 SVGAGI come from the germline V gene (reference sequence). Deletions cut 1 base from V and 2 bases from J, with 11 bases between. This CDR3 region has 15 residues. The CDR3 DNA sequence: TGTGCCAGCAGTTACTGGGGGGCAGTGCAAGAGACCCAGTACTTC. Translated: CASSYWGAVQETQYF.

J is TRBJ1-1 and V is TRBV19; 10 nucleotides line up with TRBD1. CDR3 length equals 13 residues. The V gene's germline CDR1 is LNHDA and CDR2 SQIVND (reference sequence). Losses at the gene ends were 9 bases for V and 0 bases for J; bases not matched to a gene: 1. The CDR3: CASGTGVNTEAFF. The CDR3 bases are TGTGCCAGCGGGACAGGGGTGAACACTGAAGCTTTCTTT.

The chain has TRBV6-5 and TRBJ1-5; the D is unclear. The CDR3 consists of 13 residues. The V and J ends lost 2 bases and 3 bases respectively, with 5 bases between them. Germline V gene data show CDR1 as MNHEY and CDR2 as SVGAGI. CDR3 region: CASSYRDNQPQHF. The CDR3 DNA sequence: TGTGCCAGCAGTTACCGGGACAATCAGCCCCAGCATTTT.

The count of this clone is one. The chain is built from TRBV6-6 and TRBJ2-5, with 11 bases lining up with TRBD2. Germline V CDR1 and CDR2: MNHNY, SVGAGI (reference sequence). Unmatched junction bases numbered 11, after V lost 6 bases and J lost 11 bases. This CDR3 is 14 amino acids long. The CDR3 bases are TGTGCCAGCAGGACTAGCGGGGCTACCCCCCGTCAGTACTTC. Protein sequence: CASRTSGATPRQYF.

This clone was seen once. V gene TRBV4-3 combines with J gene TRBJ1-2; D unclear. V lost 1 base and J lost 4, with 10 bases in between. Germline CDR1 is LGHNA and CDR2 is YSLEER. The CDR3 contains 14 residues. DNA for the CDR3: TGCGCCAGCAGCCAAGCTGTCGAACCCTATGGCTACACCTTC. As protein: CASSQAVEPYGYTF.

This chain uses TRBV7-6 with TRBJ1-4, with TRBD1 identical over 9 bases. V trimming: 6 bases; J trimming: 0 bases; junction bases outside the gene matches: 5. Germline CDR1 is SGHVS and CDR2 is FNYEAQ. This CDR3 has 16 amino acids. The chain's CDR3 is CASSRDRVATNEKLFF. CDR3 coding DNA: TGTGCCAGCAGTCGGGACAGGGTTGCAACTAATGAAAAACTGTTTTTT.

For the CDR3, the DNA is TGTGCCAGCAGTTACTCGAGTCAGCCTCTAGGTCAGCCCCAGCATTTT. Amino acid sequence: CASSYSSQPLGQPQHF. The V gene is TRBV6-5, the J gene TRBJ1-5; no definite D call. Per the germline V gene, CDR1 is MNHEY and CDR2 is SVGAGI. This CDR3 spans 16 amino acids. V was clipped by 0 bases and J by 6 bases, with 15 bases between them.

This rearrangement joins TRBV30 to TRBJ2-7, with D possibly being TRBD1 (6 bases). Germline V gene sequence: CDR1 GTSNPN, CDR2 SVGIG (reference sequence). The length of the CDR3 is 17 residues. The V and J ends lost 1 base and 6 bases respectively, with 25 bases between them. CDR3 residues: CAWSGRSTGLATGEQYF. The CDR3 DNA reads as TGTGCCTGGAGTGGAAGGTCGACAGGCCTCGCTACAGGCGAGCAGTACTTC.

The chain recombines TRBV20-1 with TRBJ1-5; D is possibly TRBD1 (5 bases). V was shortened by 5 bases and J by 5 bases, with 7 bases between the two germline ends. CDR3 size: 11 residues. Germline-derived CDR1 and CDR2 are DFQATT and SNEGSKA (reference sequence). CDR3 sequence reads: CSADSDQPQHF. In DNA, the CDR3 is TGCAGTGCTGACAGCGATCAGCCCCAGCATTTT.

The chain's CDR3 is CASSPGPGYGYTF. The CDR3 DNA follows: TGCGCCAGCAGCCCGGGGCCTGGCTATGGCTACACCTTC. The chain uses TRBV5-1 and TRBJ1-2; D possibly corresponds to TRBD1 (5 bases). This CDR3 region has 13 residues. The ends were cut back, 4 bases at V and 4 bases at J, with 11 bases in the middle. The germline gives CDR1 SGHRS, CDR2 YFSETQ. The variable domain in full, with the rest retrieved from reference TRBV5-1 and TRBJ1-2, is KAGVTQTPRYLIKTRGQQVTLSCSPISGHRSVSWYQQTPGQGLQFLFEYFSETQRNKGNFPGRFSGRQFSNSRSEMNVSTLELGDSALYLCASSPGPGYGYTFGSGTRLTVV.

In DNA form, the CDR3 reads TGTGCCAGCAGCTCGGGACAGGGAATGGAGACCCAGTACTTC. This gives the protein CASSSGQGMETQYF. This chain joins TRBV7-9 and TRBJ2-5; 9 bases fit TRBD1. Unmatched junction bases numbered 5, after V lost 4 bases and J lost 5 bases. The CDR3 spans 14 residues. Germline V gene data show CDR1 as SEHNR and CDR2 as FQNEAQ (reference sequence).

J is TRBJ2-7 and V is TRBV12-3 or TRBV12-4; D gene unclear. The CDR3 has 12 amino acids. The V end was cut by 2 bases, the J end by 5 bases, with 7 bases between. Here the CDR3 DNA reads TGTGCCAGCAGTTTATGGGAACACGAGCAGTACTTC. Encoded protein: CASSLWEHEQYF.

The rearrangement links TRBV18 to TRBJ1-5, with TRBD1 as a possible D gene (5 bases). The V end was cut by 3 bases, the J end by 0 bases, with 18 bases between. Germline CDR1 is KGHSH and CDR2 is LQKENI. CDR3 length: 18 amino acids. This chain's CDR3 is CASSPGRGGGYSNQPQHF. CDR3 DNA sequence: TGTGCCAGCTCACCCGGAAGGGGAGGCGGCTATAGCAATCAGCCCCAGCATTTT.

CDR3 loop: CASSPPGDGETQYF. In DNA, the CDR3 is TGTGCCAGCTCACCCCCTGGGGACGGGGAGACCCAGTACTTC. The chain couples TRBV18 to TRBJ2-5; D assignment may be TRBD1 or TRBD2 (5 bases each). The CDR3 length is 14 residues. The V end lost 3 bases, the J end lost 5 bases, and 13 bases lay between the germline ends. Per germline, CDR1 KGHSH and CDR2 LQKENI.